Shown below are 28 T cell receptor beta chains from a single sample sequenced in a study of blood T cell repertoires in COVID-19. Measured with immunoSEQ multiplex PCR; TCRdb has only the in-frame clones, and not every one. The sample gives under 100,000 clones, approximately 82% of which show up once; 2% to 2.5% is in the top ten. Sequenced: peripheral blood. Source of these receptors: a woman in her seventies with acute or convalescent COVID-19.

V and J are TRBV27 and TRBJ2-2; tentatively, D is TRBD2 (6 bases). The CDR3 has 14 residues. V gave up 4 bases and J gave up 6 bases, with 12 bases separating them. Germline V CDR1 and CDR2: MNHEY, SMNVEV (reference sequence). The CDR3 nucleotides are TGTGCCAGCAGTTCCCCCGCGGGGTCCGGGGAGCTGTTTTTT. Its protein product is CASSSPAGSGELFF.

The chain employs TRBV24-1 and TRBJ1-2; 9 nucleotides align to TRBD1. Per germline, CDR1 KGHDR and CDR2 SFDVKD. This CDR3 is built from 16 residues. V trimming: 2 bases; J trimming: 4 bases; junction bases outside the gene matches: 7. CDR3 DNA sequence: TGTGCCACCAGTGATTCCCGGACAGGGGAGGTCTATGGCTACACCTTC. Amino acids: CATSDSRTGEVYGYTF.

This chain links TRBV7-2 with TRBJ1-4; TRBD1 matches 7 bases. The CDR3 has 15 amino acids. V trimming: 2 bases; J trimming: 6 bases; junction bases outside the gene matches: 6. From germline, CDR1 is SGHTA and CDR2 FQGNSA. The CDR3 DNA sequence: TGTGCCAGCAGCTTAAGCAACAGGGGAGATGAAAAACTGTTTTTT. Its translation is CASSLSNRGDEKLFF.

This sequence joins TRBV29-1 and TRBJ2-3, with 7 bases identical to TRBD1. The junction had 6 bases not matched to a gene; V was cut back by 3 bases and J by 3 bases. Germline CDR1 SQVTM, CDR2 ANQGSEA. The CDR3 runs 14 residues. Here the CDR3 reads CSVEGDSYTDTQYF. The CDR3 bases are TGCAGCGTTGAGGGGGACAGTTATACAGATACGCAGTATTTT.

The chain employs TRBV7-2 and TRBJ2-5; D uncertain. Between the trimmed V and J ends, which lost 5 bases and 5 bases, there was a span of 6 bases. This CDR3 has 11 amino acids. Germline-derived CDR1 and CDR2 are SGHTA and FQGNSA. The CDR3 reads CASSPLETQYF. DNA of the CDR3: TGTGCCAGCAGCCCTCTGGAGACCCAGTACTTC.

The V gene is TRBV6-2 or TRBV6-3, the J gene TRBJ2-3; 10 nucleotides line up with TRBD2. From germline, CDR1 is MNHEY and CDR2 SVGEGT. V lost 6 bases, J lost 6 bases, and 6 bases stayed unmatched. The CDR3 covers 14 residues. The CDR3, as DNA: TGTGCCAGCAGCAAAGCGGGGGGGTACGATACGCAGTATTTT. Protein: CASSKAGGYDTQYF.

The CDR3 coding sequence is TGTGCCAGCAGCCCTGGACTAGCGGCATTACATTACAATGAGCAGTTCTTC. Amino acid sequence: CASSPGLAALHYNEQFF. V is TRBV14 and J is TRBJ2-1, with TRBD2 matching over 10 bases. CDR3 length: 17 amino acids. In germline, CDR1 is SGHDN, CDR2 FVKESK. Trimming took 4 bases from V and 4 from J; bases not matched to a gene: 10. Filled out from reference TRBV14 and TRBJ2-1, the complete variable domain reads EAGVTQFPSHSVIEKGQTVTLRCDPISGHDNLYWYRRVMGKEIKFLLHFVKESKQDESGMPNNRFLAERTGGTYSTLKVQPAELEDSGVYFCASSPGLAALHYNEQFFGPGTRLTVL.

This chain links TRBV7-3 with TRBJ2-2; D possibly corresponds to TRBD1 (6 bases). The germline V and J ends were trimmed by 5 bases and 7 bases, with 14 bases remaining between them. This CDR3 has 14 residues. The germline V gene encodes CDR1 SGHTA and CDR2 FQGTGA. CDR3 nucleotide sequence: TGTGCCAGCAGCCCGCGGACAGTCGGCGGGGAGCTGTTTTTT. Translated: CASSPRTVGGELFF.

The chain has TRBV5-1 and TRBJ2-1; 8 positions agree with TRBD2. Trimming removed 2 bases from V and 6 bases from J; junction bases left unmatched: 7. Germline loops: CDR1 SGHRS, CDR2 YFSETQ. This CDR3 is 15 amino acids long. Here the CDR3 reads CASSFMTREGNEQFF. CDR3 sequence (DNA): TGCGCCAGCAGCTTTATGACCCGGGAGGGCAATGAGCAGTTCTTC.

The chain combines TRBV3-1 (or the pseudogene TRBV3-2) with TRBJ2-1, with D possibly being TRBD1 (7 bases). CDR1 and CDR2 (germline): LGHDT, YNNKEL (reference sequence). This CDR3 is built from 13 residues. The ends were cut back, 3 bases at V and 6 bases at J, with 9 bases in the middle. The DNA of the CDR3 is TGTGCCAGCAGCCAGCAGGGGGGCAATGAGCAGTTCTTC. Its translation: CASSQQGGNEQFF.

The table lists this clone with a count of one. The chain carries TRBV6-5 and TRBJ1-5; D is perhaps TRBD1 (6 bases). V lost 4 bases and J lost 6, with 13 bases in between. Germline V gene data show CDR1 as MNHEY and CDR2 as SVGAGI. The CDR3 covers 14 residues. CDR3 region: CASSSGVWAQPQHF. The CDR3 DNA reads as TGTGCCAGCAGTTCAGGGGTATGGGCTCAGCCCCAGCATTTT.

This clone appeared a few times. The V call is TRBV10-3, the J call TRBJ1-4; D is possibly TRBD1 (5 bases). This CDR3 has 14 amino acids. Germline CDR1 and CDR2: ENHRY and SYGVKD. Trimming cost V 6 bases and J 2 bases, with 10 bases left between them. The CDR3 coding sequence is TGTGCCATCAGCAATGGGGGGACTAATGAAAAACTGTTTTTT. Translating it yields CAISNGGTNEKLFF.

The sample holds a few counts of this clone. The chain is built from TRBV12-3 or TRBV12-4 and TRBJ1-1, with 7 bases identical to TRBD1. Trimming removed 2 bases from V and 9 bases from J; junction bases left unmatched: 3. This CDR3 spans 12 amino acids. In DNA form, the CDR3 reads TGTGCCAGCAGTTTAAGTAGGGGGCAAGCTTTCTTT. Translation: CASSLSRGQAFF.

The chain recombines TRBV11-3 with TRBJ2-7; 8 positions match TRBD1. Losses at the gene ends were 5 bases for V and 5 bases for J; bases not matched to a gene: 8. This CDR3 comprises 14 residues. Germline V gene data show CDR1 as SGHNT and CDR2 as YENEEA. CDR3 nucleotide sequence: TGTGCCAGCAGCCGCCGGACAGGGAGCGACGAGCAGTACTTC. Its translation is CASSRRTGSDEQYF. Full variable domain (outside the CDR3, taken from reference TRBV11-3 and TRBJ2-7): EAGVVQSPRYKIIEKKQPVAFWCNPISGHNTLYWYLQNLGQGPELLIRYENEEAVDDSQLPKDRFSAERLKGVDSTLKIQPAELGDSAVYLCASSRRTGSDEQYFGPGTRLTVT.

The V and J genes are TRBV7-9 and TRBJ1-1; TRBD1 matches 10 bases. The trim removed 5 bases at V and 4 bases at J, leaving 4 bases unmatched. CDR1 and CDR2 from the germline V gene are SEHNR and FQNEAQ (reference sequence). The CDR3 is 14 residues long. CDR3 coding DNA: TGTGCCAGCAGCCGCGGACAGGGGGTCACTGAAGCTTTCTTT. Its protein is CASSRGQGVTEAFF.

This chain links TRBV28 with TRBJ1-4, with a possible D match to TRBD1 (6 bases). V was clipped by 6 bases and J by 7 bases, with 15 bases between them. Germline-derived CDR1 and CDR2 are MDHEN and SYDVKM. There are 14 residues in the CDR3. CDR3 region: CASRLTGSVEKLFF. DNA for the CDR3: TGTGCCAGCAGACTAACAGGGAGCGTTGAAAAACTGTTTTTT.

This clone has just a few counts. The chain's CDR3 is CAIKTGTGQGGDSPLHF. CDR3 DNA sequence: TGTGCCATCAAAACCGGGACAGGTCAGGGGGGGGATTCACCCCTCCACTTT. The chain couples TRBV10-3 to TRBJ1-6; 8 nucleotides agree with TRBD1. The CDR3 totals 17 residues. CDR1 is ENHRY and CDR2 is SYGVKD in the germline V gene. The ends lost 7 bases at V and 8 bases at J; junction bases unmatched: 16.

This rearrangement joins TRBV29-1 to TRBJ2-7; 7 nucleotides align to TRBD1. This CDR3 is built from 13 residues. Germline V gene data show CDR1 as SQVTM and CDR2 as ANQGSEA. J gave up 2 bases and V 3 bases, and 4 bases lay outside the gene matches. In nucleotides, the CDR3 is TGCAGCGTTGACAGGGGGATCCCCTACGAGCAGTACTTC. Residues: CSVDRGIPYEQYF.

The chain uses TRBV4-1 and TRBJ1-1; 9 nucleotides match TRBD1. With V trimmed by 4 bases and J by 1 base, 7 bases remained unmatched. The germline gives CDR1 MGHRA, CDR2 YSYEKL. This CDR3 is 16 amino acids long. CDR3: CASSPAPGQGNTEAFF. The CDR3 nucleotides read TGCGCCAGCAGCCCGGCCCCGGGACAGGGGAACACTGAAGCTTTCTTT.

The chain employs TRBV27 and TRBJ1-6; 8 nucleotides align to TRBD1. The V gene end was trimmed by 5 bases and the J gene end by 9 bases; junction bases not matched to a gene: 0. This CDR3 comprises 12 residues. Germline CDR1 and CDR2: MNHEY and SMNVEV (reference sequence). This CDR3 reads CASSGQGSPLHF. CDR3 nucleotide sequence: TGTGCCAGCAGTGGACAGGGTTCACCCCTCCACTTT.

This chain connects TRBV18 to TRBJ1-3; D may be TRBD1 (6 bases). Germline lookup yields CDR1 KGHSH and CDR2 LQKENI. This CDR3 is built from 15 residues. V dropped 2 bases and J dropped 2 bases, with 10 bases sitting between them. The CDR3 DNA reads TGTGCCAGCTCACCAATACAGGGCGCTGGAAACACCATATATTTT. It translates to CASSPIQGAGNTIYF.

The chain combines TRBV3-1 (or the pseudogene TRBV3-2) with TRBJ2-3; a weak D match, TRBD2 (7 bases). V was shortened by 1 base and J by 4 bases, with 18 bases between the two germline ends. Germline V gives CDR1 LGHDT, CDR2 YNNKEL (reference sequence). CDR3 length: 17 amino acids. The CDR3 region is CASSQVRGRGPSDTQYF. The CDR3 region has the DNA TGTGCCAGCAGCCAAGTTCGGGGGCGGGGGCCTTCAGATACGCAGTATTTT.

This sequence joins TRBV7-9 and TRBJ1-1; weak D call: TRBD1 (5 bases). V shed 5 bases and J shed 1 base, with 8 bases lying between them. CDR1 is SEHNR, CDR2 FQNEAQ, per germline (reference sequence). CDR3 length: 13 residues. CDR3 in amino acids: CASSRTTNTEAFF. Written as DNA, the CDR3 is TGTGCCAGCAGCCGGACAACGAACACTGAAGCTTTCTTT.

V usage is TRBV18 and J usage is TRBJ2-2; 7 positions agree with TRBD1. Per the germline V gene, CDR1 is KGHSH and CDR2 is LQKENI. The CDR3 consists of 18 residues. With 3 bases clipped from V and 5 bases from J, the junction kept 15 bases outside the gene matches. CDR3 sequence: CASSPYSGRQGFTGELFF. CDR3 DNA: TGTGCCAGCTCACCGTACTCCGGCAGACAGGGATTTACCGGGGAGCTGTTTTTT.

This clone has just one count. The genes are TRBV25-1 and TRBJ2-1, with D tentatively TRBD2 (6 bases). The V gene's germline CDR1 is MGHDK and CDR2 SYGVNS. The CDR3 length is 14 residues. Trimming shortened V by 7 bases and J by 1 base, and 11 bases separated the two germline ends. The CDR3 loop is CASKDGTSYNEQFF. The CDR3 bases are TGTGCCAGCAAAGACGGGACTTCCTACAATGAGCAGTTCTTC.

This clone was counted between two and nine times. V is TRBV15 and J is TRBJ2-3; 13 nucleotides align to TRBD2. Germline V gives CDR1 LNHNV, CDR2 YYDKDF (reference sequence). V lost 0 bases and J lost 6; bases outside the gene matches: 9. There are 18 residues in the CDR3. The CDR3 is CATSRDITSGGGTDTQYF. The DNA for the CDR3 is TGTGCCACCAGCAGAGATATTACTAGCGGGGGGGGAACCGATACGCAGTATTTT.

The V gene is TRBV3-1 (or the pseudogene TRBV3-2), the J gene TRBJ1-1, with D perhaps TRBD1 (5 bases). This CDR3 has 16 residues. Germline CDR1 LGHDT, CDR2 YNNKEL (reference sequence). The germline V and J ends were trimmed by 2 bases and 1 base, with 14 bases remaining between them. The chain's CDR3 is CASSQPSTDRNTEAFF. Written as DNA, the CDR3 is TGTGCCAGCAGCCAACCCTCGACCGACAGGAACACTGAAGCTTTCTTT.

V gene TRBV28 combines with J gene TRBJ1-6; D not resolved. CDR1 is MDHEN, CDR2 SYDVKM, per germline. The CDR3 consists of 16 residues. Trimming shortened V by 5 bases and J by 5 bases, and 16 bases separated the two germline ends. The CDR3 spells CASSTPHTANNSPLHF. The CDR3 DNA reads as TGTGCCAGCAGTACTCCACACACAGCCAATAATTCACCCCTCCACTTT.